This entry features one T cell receptor (beta chain) sequence. Its antigen is not yet known. One base away there is no much larger clone; base qualities are not given. TCR repertoires of sorted CD4+ and CD8+ blood T cells from severe aplastic anemia patients and healthy subjects were deep-sequenced in the study. Ficoll-Paque density gradient centrifugation was used to isolate peripheral blood mononuclear cells. Before DNA extraction, CD4+ and CD8+ T cells were sorted with FACS or magnetic beads. From the cysteine through the phenylalanine, the CDR3 covers 13 amino acids. The CDR3 DNA has 39 bases and is translated from base 1. Trimming at the junction amounts to 5 bases on V and 6 bases on J, and the germline ends lie 10 bases apart. The sample is drawn from a study of CD8+CD57+ T cells in acquired aplastic anemia (dated by TCRdb to 2017 to 2018). For the study in its entirety: Extracted DNA from sorted CD4+ and CD8+ cells averaged around 3.3 ug, ranging from roughly 0.17 to 30 ug. Mean read counts for healthy donor samples were 8.5 million to 10.8 million for CD4+ cells and roughly 12 million for CD8+ cells.

General findings and caveats noted by the study authors: About 28 CD8+ CDR3 sequences were found in both patients and controls but appeared to be highly expressed in patients and within the immunodominant clones of the patients. Between patients and healthy controls, no significant difference in CD8+ Simpson's diversity was found (P=0.060).

Genomic DNA was used as template for profiling of TCR beta VDJ combinations and CDR3 sequences. An Illumina HiSeq 2000 was the platform used for TCR repertoire sequencing. Per the original workflow: Repertoires were assessed using TRBV/TRBJ rearrangement plots, CDR3 size and DJ length profiles, and Simpson's diversity index. The most abundant DNA sequence in the deep sequencing data was defined as the immunodominant clone. CDR3 amino acid sequences were checked for sharing across subjects and were also compared against the VDJdb database and published repertoires. TCRdb itself trimmed the public reads at Q25 with fastp, ran MiXCR and retained productive beta chains. One record per CDR3 amino acid sequence lists the most common genes and DNA. The V and J calls reflect TCRdb's pipeline rather than the authors' work. The sample yields roughly 170,000 distinct CDR3 sequences; around 60% were counted once. The ten largest clones capture 45% to 50% of the sample.

This receptor was identified in a human donor in good health. The source material was sorted CD4+, CD8+, or CD8+CD57+ T cells (not recorded which) from PBMCs. The V and J genes are TRBV12-3 or TRBV12-4 and TRBJ2-2; the D segment cannot be called with confidence. For the CDR3, the sequence is CASSDSQSGELFF. At the DNA level, the sequence is TGTGCCAGCAGTGACTCGCAGTCCGGGGAGCTGTTTTTT.